This T cell receptor beta chain appears in the sequencing data of a study of T cell responses to AZD1222 COVID-19 vaccine. The wider study: Pooling of second doses given at about 4 or about 12 weeks was done.

Note on this clone: The antigen is not known.

Findings and caveats of the study: Nearly half of the spike-specific TCRs reportedly recognize variant regions that carry no mutations. Among vaccine-associated CD4 TCRs, coverage spanned spike, with dominance at 160-218 and 743-854. Only 5 or 6 AZD1222 recipients tested seropositive at baseline.

The CDR3 runs 16 residues. V dropped 4 bases and J dropped 1 base, with 16 bases sitting between them. Per germline, CDR1 ENHRY and CDR2 SYGVKD. TCRdb's table, derived via immunoSEQ multiplex PCR, lists solely in-frame clones and lacks some. Of about 97,000 clones listed, roughly 84% are singletons. The rearrangement uses TRBV10-3 and TRBJ1-1; D possibly corresponds to TRBD1 (6 bases). The origin of this receptor is an adult in good health. Sequencing used peripheral blood, obtained on day 0 of AZD1222 vaccination. Here the CDR3 reads CAISGSDRPQNTEAFF. For the CDR3, the DNA is TGTGCCATCAGTGGATCGGACAGACCCCAGAACACTGAAGCTTTCTTT.